This TCR beta chain comes out of a study of identical twins. Trimming took off 5 bases at V and 3 bases at J, with 10 bases between the two ends. Per germline, CDR1 SGHVS and CDR2 FNYEAQ. The CDR3 has 14 residues. A universal primer binding site was introduced by template switching. The final cDNA contained unique molecular identifiers. TCRdb reprocessed the 5' RACE reads via MiXCR and lists one record per CDR3 protein. The sample consists of around 670,000 distinct CDR3 sequences, 5.5% to 6.5% of them appearing once. The sequence derives from a man between 18 and 29 years old in good health. The V and J genes are TRBV7-6 and TRBJ2-2; unclear D gene. Sequenced material: naive T cells sorted from blood. This CDR3 is CASSRRSYTGELFF. For the CDR3, the DNA is TGTGCCAGCAGCCGAAGGTCCTACACCGGGGAGCTGTTTTTT.